This TCR beta chain came from a study of human T cells and chemical hapten exposure. Study context: Patch tests of 0.01% DPC on the upper back were read at 6 days.

The library gave individual cDNA molecules unique molecular identifiers. MiXCR, run by TCRdb on the RACE reads, gives a single entry per CDR3 protein. The sample holds fewer than 350,000 distinct CDR3 sequences, just under 8% seen once. Time point: pre-sensitization, week 0. The treatment here: therapeutic diphenylcyclopropenone sensitization with weekly scalp DPC. Sequencing used whole blood, obtained in connection with sensitization to the hapten diphenylcyclopropenone (DPC). The sequence came from a man between 18 and 35 years old with alopecia areata. Some clones in this sample may be carry-over from other donors' samples.

The CDR3 spells CASRHRGTGNSYEQYF. CDR3 sequence (DNA): TGTGCCAGCAGGCACCGCGGGACAGGGAATTCCTACGAGCAGTACTTC. This sequence joins TRBV12-3 or TRBV12-4 and TRBJ2-7, with 9 bases matching TRBD1. This CDR3 has 16 amino acids. Losses at the gene ends were 6 bases for V and 1 base for J; bases not matched to a gene: 10.